A selection of T cell receptor beta chains follows, all from one sample in a study of spatial heterogeneity in lung cancer. Each CDR3 protein gets one entry after TCRdb re-called the 5' RACE reads with MiXCR. Of roughly 12,000 distinct CDR3 sequences in the sample, around 6.6% are singletons; the top ten hold around 3.2%. Sequenced here: lung tumor tissue, sampled at surgery. All receptors come from a female donor with early-stage non-small cell lung cancer. Each CDR3 is given with its conserved first and last residue. The order of the fields is D gene, J gene, clone size, V gene, CDR3 DNA, CDR3 protein. The D gene is left open where the match is weak. Where a row states a size, it is once, few, many or the class of an expanded clone; other rows omit it.

>-|TRBJ2-6|few|TRBV29-1
TGCAGCGCCCGGAGCTCTGGGGCCAACGTCCTGACTTTC
CSARSSGANVLTF
>TRBD2|TRBJ2-1|medium-sized|TRBV7-2
TGTGCCAGCAGCCCAGGACTAGCGGGAAATAATGAGCAGTTCTTC
CASSPGLAGNNEQFF
>-|TRBJ1-3|many|TRBV30
TGTGCCTGCTCCCCATGGACGGCTGAAAACACCATATATTTT
CACSPWTAENTIYF
>-|TRBJ2-7|medium-sized|TRBV18
TGTGCCAGCTCGCCTCCACTACTCCTGGAACAGTACTTC
CASSPPLLLEQYF
>TRBD1|TRBJ1-1|many|TRBV6-6
TGTGCCAGCAGTTACTCGATCCCCGGACAGGGGAACACTGAAGCTTTCTTT
CASSYSIPGQGNTEAFF
>-|TRBJ1-5|many|TRBV7-9
TGTGCCAGCAGCCTAAAACCGGGCCCCTTCAATCAGCCCCAGCATTTT
CASSLKPGPFNQPQHF
>-|TRBJ1-1|many|TRBV7-2
TGTGCCAGCAGCGTCGGGGAGGGGAAAGCTTTCTTT
CASSVGEGKAFF
>TRBD2|TRBJ2-1|medium-sized|TRBV12-3/TRBV12-4
TGTGCCAGCAGTCGTCGGGGACTAGCGGGAAATAGTGGGCACGGTGAGCAGTTCTTC
CASSRRGLAGNSGHGEQFF
>-|TRBJ2-7|many|TRBV6-2/TRBV6-3
TGTGCCAGCTCCAACTCCTACGAGCAGTACTTC
CASSNSYEQYF
>TRBD2|TRBJ2-3|medium-sized|TRBV28
TGTGCCAGCAGCCCTGGGGGAGCGGGAACGTATACGCAGTATTTT
CASSPGGAGTYTQYF
>-|TRBJ2-1|many|TRBV9
TGTGCCAGCAGCGTAGTATTTGACCCCATTCATGAGCAGTTCTTC
CASSVVFDPIHEQFF
>-|TRBJ2-3|medium-sized|TRBV7-2
TGTGCCAGCAGCTTCACGGTTGCGGAATCAGATACGCAGTATTTT
CASSFTVAESDTQYF
>TRBD2|TRBJ2-1|medium-sized|TRBV7-9
TGTGCCAGCAGCTTAGCTCTAGCGGGAGCCCACAATGAGCAGTTCTTC
CASSLALAGAHNEQFF
>-|TRBJ1-2|medium-sized|TRBV5-4
TGTGCCAGCAGCTTTTACCTGGGGGCTGGGGCTTACTATGGCTACACCTTC
CASSFYLGAGAYYGYTF
>-|TRBJ2-5|few|TRBV14
TGTGCCAGCTCACAGACTAGGGGACAAGAGACCCAGTACTTC
CASSQTRGQETQYF
>TRBD2|TRBJ2-5|many|TRBV25-1
TGTGCCAGCAGTGGCAAGACTAGCGCGGGACAAGAGACCCAGTACTTC
CASSGKTSAGQETQYF
>-|TRBJ2-3|medium-sized|TRBV28
TGTGCCAGCAGGGGCGGGGATACGCAGTATTTT
CASRGGDTQYF
>-|TRBJ2-2|medium-sized|TRBV20-1
TGCAGTGCTGGGAGACTGGCTCGAGGAAACACCGGGGAGCTGTTTTTT
CSAGRLARGNTGELFF
>TRBD1|TRBJ1-2|many|TRBV30
TGTGCCTGGGGGACCGGGGACAGCGTCAGAGTGGTCTATGGCTACACCTTC
CAWGTGDSVRVVYGYTF
>-|TRBJ1-4|medium-sized|TRBV29-1
TGCAGCGTTCAGGACAGTGGCAATGAAAAACTGTTTTTT
CSVQDSGNEKLFF
>TRBD1|TRBJ2-7|many|TRBV9
TGTGCCAGCAGCCCTTCCGACAGGGTCTACGAGCAGTACTTC
CASSPSDRVYEQYF
>TRBD1|TRBJ1-1|many|TRBV27
TGTGCCAGCAGTTCACAGGGGGTCTCCCAAGCTTTCTTT
CASSSQGVSQAFF
>-|TRBJ2-5|many|TRBV21-1
TGTGCCAGCAGCAAAGCGGGGAAGGACAGGGGCACCCCAGAGACCCAGTACTTC
CASSKAGKDRGTPETQYF
>TRBD2|TRBJ2-5|medium-sized|TRBV12-3/TRBV12-4
TGTGCCAGCGGTAGCGGGAGCCGGGATGGGACCCAGTACTTC
CASGSGSRDGTQYF
>-|TRBJ2-5|medium-sized|TRBV20-1
TGCAGTGCTAGGGGACTCCCACAAGTGGGCCAGTACTTC
CSARGLPQVGQYF
>TRBD2|TRBJ2-7|many|TRBV5-6
TGTGCCAGCAGCTTGGGGACTAGCGGGAACAAGTACTTC
CASSLGTSGNKYF
>TRBD1|TRBJ2-7|medium-sized|TRBV12-3/TRBV12-4
TGTGCCAGCAGTTGGGGACAGGGGCACGAGCAGTACTTC
CASSWGQGHEQYF
>-|TRBJ1-2|many|TRBV24-1
TGTGCCACCAGTGACATGGACAGCGATGGCTACACCTTC
CATSDMDSDGYTF
>-|TRBJ2-5|-|TRBV4-1
TGCGCCAGCAGCCAAGGGACAGTGGCCTTCCAAGAGACCCAGTACTTC
CASSQGTVAFQETQYF
>-|TRBJ1-1|many|TRBV29-1
TGCAGCGTGCTAGAATGGGACGGGGACACTGAAGCTTTCTTT
CSVLEWDGDTEAFF
>-|TRBJ2-5|many|TRBV15
TGTGCCACCAGCGGCTTAGGACAGCACCAAGAGACCCAGTACTTC
CATSGLGQHQETQYF
>-|TRBJ2-7|medium-sized|TRBV7-2
TGTGCCAGCAGCTTAGCGTTTGGGGAGCAGTACTTC
CASSLAFGEQYF
>-|TRBJ2-7|many|TRBV20-1
TGCAGTGCTCAGACTAGCTCCTACGAGCAGTACTTC
CSAQTSSYEQYF
>TRBD2|TRBJ2-5|many|TRBV7-2
TGTGCCAGCAGCTCCTCCAGCGGGAGGCTCCTCCAAGAGACCCAGTACTTC
CASSSSSGRLLQETQYF
>TRBD1|TRBJ1-5|many|TRBV20-1
TGCAGTGCCATAACAGGGGCCACCAATCAGCCCCAGCATTTT
CSAITGATNQPQHF
>-|TRBJ2-1|many|TRBV6-5
TGTGCCAGCAGTTACTCTCCTAGCCCGAGCTCCTACAATGAGCAGTTCTTC
CASSYSPSPSSYNEQFF
>-|TRBJ2-3|many|TRBV20-1
TGCAGTGCCCTCCCGGCTTCCCTGAGCACAGATACGCAGTATTTT
CSALPASLSTDTQYF
>TRBD2|TRBJ2-7|many|TRBV7-2
TGTGCCAGCAGCTCCGATACCGGGACTAGGTCCGAGCAGTACTTC
CASSSDTGTRSEQYF
>-|TRBJ2-2|many|TRBV11-3
TGTGCCAGCAGCTTAGCGGGGCAGAACACCGGGGAGCTGTTTTTT
CASSLAGQNTGELFF
>TRBD2|TRBJ2-1|many|TRBV28
TGTGCCGGGGGCAGCGGGAGTTCGGGGAATGAGCAGTTCTTC
CAGGSGSSGNEQFF
>-|TRBJ1-5|medium-sized|TRBV7-9
TGTGCCAGCGAAGGGGACGGCCGTCACCAGCATTTT
CASEGDGRHQHF
>-|TRBJ1-1|medium-sized|TRBV30
TGTGCCTGGAGCGGAGGACAGTTTGAAGCTTTCTTT
CAWSGGQFEAFF
>-|TRBJ2-2|large|TRBV30
TGTGCCTGGAGTGGAGGGACGAACACCGGGGAGCTGTTTTTT
CAWSGGTNTGELFF
>TRBD1|TRBJ2-3|-|TRBV20-1
TGCAGTGCCAAGACAGGGGTAGAGGCAGATACGCAGTATTTT
CSAKTGVEADTQYF
>TRBD2|TRBJ2-3|many|TRBV12-3/TRBV12-4
TGTGCCAGCAGCCGACTAGCGGGAGAGGATACGCAGTATTTT
CASSRLAGEDTQYF
>-|TRBJ1-1|many|TRBV7-9
TGTGCCAGCAGCCTCCGACAGGAGAACACTGAAGCTTTCTTT
CASSLRQENTEAFF
>-|TRBJ2-5|many|TRBV27
TGTGCCAGCAGTTTACATCGGGGGCGGGAGTGGGAAGAGACCCAGTACTTC
CASSLHRGREWEETQYF